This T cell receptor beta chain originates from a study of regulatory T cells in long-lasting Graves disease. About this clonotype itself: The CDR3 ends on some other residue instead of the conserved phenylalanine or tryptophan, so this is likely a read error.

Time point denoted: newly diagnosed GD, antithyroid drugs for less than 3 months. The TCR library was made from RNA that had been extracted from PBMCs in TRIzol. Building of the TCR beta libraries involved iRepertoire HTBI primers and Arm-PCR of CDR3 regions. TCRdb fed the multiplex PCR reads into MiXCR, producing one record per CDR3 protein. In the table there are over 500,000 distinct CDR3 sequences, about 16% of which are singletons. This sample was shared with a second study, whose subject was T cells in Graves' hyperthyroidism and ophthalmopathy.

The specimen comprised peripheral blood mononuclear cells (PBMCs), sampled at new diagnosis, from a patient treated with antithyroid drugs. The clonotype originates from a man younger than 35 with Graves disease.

The CDR3 spells CASSRAYEQYL. CDR3 bases: TGTGCCAGCAGTAGGGCCTACGAGCAGTACCTC. The chain links TRBV2 to TRBJ2-7; D is ambiguous. The V and J ends lost 5 bases and 2 bases respectively, with 4 bases between them. The CDR3 is 11 amino acids. From germline, CDR1 is SNHLY and CDR2 FYNNEI.